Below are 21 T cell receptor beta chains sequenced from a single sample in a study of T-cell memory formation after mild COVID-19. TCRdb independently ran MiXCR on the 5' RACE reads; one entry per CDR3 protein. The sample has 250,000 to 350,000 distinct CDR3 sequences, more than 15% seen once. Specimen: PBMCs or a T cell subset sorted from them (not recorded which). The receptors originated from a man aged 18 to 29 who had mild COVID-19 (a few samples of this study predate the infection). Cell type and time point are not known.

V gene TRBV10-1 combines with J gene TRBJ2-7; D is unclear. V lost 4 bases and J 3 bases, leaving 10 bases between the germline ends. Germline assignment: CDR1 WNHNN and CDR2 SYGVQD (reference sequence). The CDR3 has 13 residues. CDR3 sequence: CASSAALNYEQYF. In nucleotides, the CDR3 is TGCGCCAGCAGTGCAGCTCTCAACTACGAGCAGTACTTC.

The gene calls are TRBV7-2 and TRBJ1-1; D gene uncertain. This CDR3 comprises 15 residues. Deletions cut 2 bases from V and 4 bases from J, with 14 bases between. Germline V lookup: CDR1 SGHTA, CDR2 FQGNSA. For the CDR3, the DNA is TGTGCCAGCAGCTTATGGGCAGGAGGTAGCACTGAAGCTTTCTTT. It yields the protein CASSLWAGGSTEAFF. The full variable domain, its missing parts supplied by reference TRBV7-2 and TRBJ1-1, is GAGVSQSPSNKVTEKGKDVELRCDPISGHTALYWYRQSLGQGLEFLIYFQGNSAPDKSGLPSDRFSAERTGGSVSTLTIQRTQQEDSAVYLCASSLWAGGSTEAFFGQGTRLTVV.

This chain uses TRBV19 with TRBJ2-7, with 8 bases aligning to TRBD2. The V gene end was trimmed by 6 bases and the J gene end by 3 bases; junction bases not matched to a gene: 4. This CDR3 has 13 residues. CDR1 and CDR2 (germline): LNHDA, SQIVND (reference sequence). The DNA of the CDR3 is TGTGCCAGTAGATTGCGGGGGGACTACGAGCAGTACTTC. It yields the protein CASRLRGDYEQYF.

CDR3 loop: CASSQGGGRARAEAFF. The CDR3, as DNA: TGCGCCAGCAGCCAAGGGGGCGGCAGGGCGAGGGCTGAAGCTTTCTTT. J is TRBJ1-1 and V is TRBV4-1; the D gene is possibly TRBD1 (5 bases). CDR1 is MGHRA and CDR2 is YSYEKL in the germline V gene. Trimming left V 1 base short and J 6 bases short, with 18 bases between. This CDR3 is built from 16 residues.

CDR3 protein: CASSAEGGPPYEQYF. CDR3 DNA sequence: TGTGCCAGCAGCGCCGAGGGGGGGCCTCCCTACGAGCAGTACTTC. V usage is TRBV9 and J usage is TRBJ2-7; a possible D gene is TRBD2 (7 bases). Trimming shortened V by 3 bases and J by 2 bases, and 15 bases separated the two germline ends. CDR1 is SGDLS and CDR2 is YYNGEE in the germline V gene. The CDR3 is made up of 15 amino acids.

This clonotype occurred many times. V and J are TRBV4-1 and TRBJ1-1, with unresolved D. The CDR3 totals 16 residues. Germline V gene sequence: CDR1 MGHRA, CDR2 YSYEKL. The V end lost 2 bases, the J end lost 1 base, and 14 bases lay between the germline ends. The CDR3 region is CASSQPRNPENTEAFF. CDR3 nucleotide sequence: TGCGCCAGCAGCCAACCCAGGAACCCCGAGAACACTGAAGCTTTCTTT.

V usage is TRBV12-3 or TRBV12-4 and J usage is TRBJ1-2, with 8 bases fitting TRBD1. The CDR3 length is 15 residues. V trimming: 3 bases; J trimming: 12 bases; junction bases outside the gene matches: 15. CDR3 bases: TGTGCCAGCAGTTTTTACGGCAGGGGGCAAATCCGGGACACCTTC. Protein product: CASSFYGRGQIRDTF.

The CDR3 sequence is CASSQRGPYGYTF. In DNA, the CDR3 is TGCGCCAGCAGTCAGCGGGGCCCCTATGGCTACACCTTC. This chain connects TRBV23-1 to TRBJ1-2; D might be TRBD1 (5 bases). TRBV23-1 is noted as an ORF with a role that remains uncertain. The CDR3 loop spans 13 amino acids. Trimming stripped 3 bases from V and 4 bases from J, with 9 bases between.

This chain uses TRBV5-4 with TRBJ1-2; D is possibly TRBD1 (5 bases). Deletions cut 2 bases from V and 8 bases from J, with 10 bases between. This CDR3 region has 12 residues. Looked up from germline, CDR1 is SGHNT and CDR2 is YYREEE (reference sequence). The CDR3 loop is CASSFEGIGYTF. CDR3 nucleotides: TGTGCCAGCAGCTTCGAGGGGATCGGCTACACCTTC.

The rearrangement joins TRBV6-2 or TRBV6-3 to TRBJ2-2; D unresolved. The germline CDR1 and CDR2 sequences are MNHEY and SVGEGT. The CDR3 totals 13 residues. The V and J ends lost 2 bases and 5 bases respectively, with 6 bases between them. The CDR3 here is CASSYVGTGELFF. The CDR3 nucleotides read TGTGCCAGCAGTTACGTGGGAACCGGGGAGCTGTTTTTT.

As DNA, the CDR3 is TGTGCCAGCAGTCGGGACACCAATCCTAGCACAGATACGCAGTATTTT. Protein product: CASSRDTNPSTDTQYF. V and J are TRBV6-2 or TRBV6-3 and TRBJ2-3, with TRBD1 as a possible D gene (6 bases). V lost 5 bases and J 0 bases, leaving 15 bases between the germline ends. The CDR3 runs to 16 residues. From germline, CDR1 is MNHEY and CDR2 SVGEGT.

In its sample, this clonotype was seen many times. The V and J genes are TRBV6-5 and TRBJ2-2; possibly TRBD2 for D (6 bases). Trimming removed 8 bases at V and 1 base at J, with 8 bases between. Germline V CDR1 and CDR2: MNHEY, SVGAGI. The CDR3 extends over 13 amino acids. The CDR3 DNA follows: TGTGCCAGCGTGGAGGGGAACACCGGGGAGCTGTTTTTT. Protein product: CASVEGNTGELFF.

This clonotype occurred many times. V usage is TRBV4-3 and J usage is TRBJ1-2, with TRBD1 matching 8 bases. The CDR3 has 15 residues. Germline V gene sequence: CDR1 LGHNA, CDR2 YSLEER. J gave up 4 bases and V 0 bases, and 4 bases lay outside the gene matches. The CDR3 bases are TGCGCCAGCAGCCAAGAGGGGACAGGCGGCTATGGCTACACCTTC. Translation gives CASSQEGTGGYGYTF.

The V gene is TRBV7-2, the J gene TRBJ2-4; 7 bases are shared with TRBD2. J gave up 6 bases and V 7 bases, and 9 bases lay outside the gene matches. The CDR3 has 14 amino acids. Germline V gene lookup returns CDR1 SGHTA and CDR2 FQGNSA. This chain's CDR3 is CASIEPGGRNIQYF. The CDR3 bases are TGTGCCAGCATCGAACCGGGGGGAAGAAACATTCAGTACTTC.

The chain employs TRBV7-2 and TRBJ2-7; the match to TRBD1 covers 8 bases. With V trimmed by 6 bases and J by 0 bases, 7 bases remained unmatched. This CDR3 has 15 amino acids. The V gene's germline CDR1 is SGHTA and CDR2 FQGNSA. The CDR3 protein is CASRLRQGPSYEQYF. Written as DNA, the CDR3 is TGTGCCAGCAGGCTCCGACAGGGGCCCTCCTACGAGCAGTACTTC. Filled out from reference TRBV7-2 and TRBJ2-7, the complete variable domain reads GAGVSQSPSNKVTEKGKDVELRCDPISGHTALYWYRQSLGQGLEFLIYFQGNSAPDKSGLPSDRFSAERTGGSVSTLTIQRTQQEDSAVYLCASRLRQGPSYEQYFGPGTRLTVT.

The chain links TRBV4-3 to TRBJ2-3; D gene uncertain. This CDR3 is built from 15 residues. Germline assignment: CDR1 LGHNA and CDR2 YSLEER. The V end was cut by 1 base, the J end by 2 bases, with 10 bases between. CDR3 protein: CASSQAQVPTDTQYF. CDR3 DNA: TGCGCCAGCAGCCAAGCTCAGGTACCCACAGATACGCAGTATTTT.

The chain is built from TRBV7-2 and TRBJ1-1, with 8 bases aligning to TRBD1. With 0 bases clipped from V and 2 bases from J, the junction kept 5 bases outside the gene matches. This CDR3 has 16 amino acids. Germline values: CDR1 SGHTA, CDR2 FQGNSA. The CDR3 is CASSLAPTGGNTEAFF. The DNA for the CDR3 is TGTGCCAGCAGCTTAGCGCCCACAGGGGGTAACACTGAAGCTTTCTTT.

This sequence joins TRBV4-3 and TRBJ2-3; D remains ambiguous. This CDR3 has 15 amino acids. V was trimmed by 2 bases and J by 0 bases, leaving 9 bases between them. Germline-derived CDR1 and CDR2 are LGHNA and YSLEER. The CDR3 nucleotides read TGCGCCAGCAGCCAAATCCCGACAAGCACAGATACGCAGTATTTT. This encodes CASSQIPTSTDTQYF.

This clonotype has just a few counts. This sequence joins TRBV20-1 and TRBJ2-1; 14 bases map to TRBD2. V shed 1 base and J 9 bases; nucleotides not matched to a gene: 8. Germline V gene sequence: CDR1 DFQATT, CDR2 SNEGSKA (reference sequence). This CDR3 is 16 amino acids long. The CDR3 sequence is CSARGRLAGGLGEQFF. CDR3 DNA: TGCAGTGCTAGAGGAAGACTAGCGGGGGGGTTAGGTGAGCAGTTCTTC.

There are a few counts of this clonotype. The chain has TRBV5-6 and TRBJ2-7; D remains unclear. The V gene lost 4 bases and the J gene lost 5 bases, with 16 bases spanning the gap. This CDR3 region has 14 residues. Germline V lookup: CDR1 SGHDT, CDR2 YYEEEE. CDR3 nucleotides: TGTGCCAGCAGCCTGCCCCCGCTGGGCGACGAGCAGTACGTC. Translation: CASSLPPLGDEQYV.

The CDR3 nucleotides are TGTGCCAGCAGGGAGGACGGGACTCACGATGAGCAGTTCTTC. It yields the protein CASREDGTHDEQFF. The chain combines TRBV12-3 or TRBV12-4 with TRBJ2-1, with a tentative D call TRBD2 (6 bases). V lost 6 bases and J lost 8, with 17 bases in between. The CDR3 spans 14 residues.